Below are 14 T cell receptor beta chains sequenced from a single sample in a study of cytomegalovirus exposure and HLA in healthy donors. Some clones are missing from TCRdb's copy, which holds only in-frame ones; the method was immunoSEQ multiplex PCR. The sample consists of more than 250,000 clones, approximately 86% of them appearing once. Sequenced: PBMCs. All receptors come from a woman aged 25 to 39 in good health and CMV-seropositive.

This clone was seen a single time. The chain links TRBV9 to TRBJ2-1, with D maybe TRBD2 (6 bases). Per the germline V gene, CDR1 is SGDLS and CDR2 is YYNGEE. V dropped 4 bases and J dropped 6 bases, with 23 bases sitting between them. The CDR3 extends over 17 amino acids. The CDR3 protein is CASSLSAATSHRNEQFF. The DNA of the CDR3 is TGTGCCAGCAGCCTCTCCGCCGCGACTAGTCACCGCAATGAGCAGTTCTTC.

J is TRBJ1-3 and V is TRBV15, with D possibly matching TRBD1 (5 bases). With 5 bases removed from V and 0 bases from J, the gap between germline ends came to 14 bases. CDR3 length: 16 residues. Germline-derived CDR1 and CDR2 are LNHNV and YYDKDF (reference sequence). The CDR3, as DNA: TGTGCCACCAGCGGACTGGGGGGGGGCTCTGGAAACACCATATATTTT. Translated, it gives CATSGLGGGSGNTIYF.

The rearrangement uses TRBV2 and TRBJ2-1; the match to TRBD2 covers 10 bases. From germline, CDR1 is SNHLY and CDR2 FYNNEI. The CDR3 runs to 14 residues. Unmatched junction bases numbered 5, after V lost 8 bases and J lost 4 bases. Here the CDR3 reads CASALAGDYNEQFF. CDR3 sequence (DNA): TGTGCCAGCGCCCTAGCGGGGGATTACAATGAGCAGTTCTTC.

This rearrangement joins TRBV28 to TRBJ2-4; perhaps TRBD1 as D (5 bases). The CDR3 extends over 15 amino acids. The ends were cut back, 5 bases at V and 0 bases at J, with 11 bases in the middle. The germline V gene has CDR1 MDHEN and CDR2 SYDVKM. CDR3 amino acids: CASSRQGIAKNIQYF. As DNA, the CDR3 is TGTGCCAGCAGTCGGCAGGGTATAGCCAAAAACATTCAGTACTTC.

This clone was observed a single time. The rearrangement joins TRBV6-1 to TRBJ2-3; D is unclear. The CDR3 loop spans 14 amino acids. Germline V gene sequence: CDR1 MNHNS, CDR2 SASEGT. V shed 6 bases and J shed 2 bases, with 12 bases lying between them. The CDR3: CASRAQATTDTQYF. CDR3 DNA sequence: TGTGCCAGCAGAGCTCAGGCTACCACAGATACGCAGTATTTT.

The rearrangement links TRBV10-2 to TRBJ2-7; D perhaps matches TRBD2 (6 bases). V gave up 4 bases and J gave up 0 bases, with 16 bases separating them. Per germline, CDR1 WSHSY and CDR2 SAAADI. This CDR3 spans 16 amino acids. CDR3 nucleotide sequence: TGCGCCAGCAGTGTACCCCGACTAGGTAGCTCCTACGAGCAGTACTTC. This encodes CASSVPRLGSSYEQYF.

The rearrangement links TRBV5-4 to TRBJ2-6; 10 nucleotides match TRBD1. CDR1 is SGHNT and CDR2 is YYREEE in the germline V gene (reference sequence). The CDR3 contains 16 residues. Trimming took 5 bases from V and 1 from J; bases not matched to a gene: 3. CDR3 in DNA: TGTGCCAGCAGACGGGACAGGGGATCTGGGGCCAACGTCCTGACTTTC. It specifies CASRRDRGSGANVLTF. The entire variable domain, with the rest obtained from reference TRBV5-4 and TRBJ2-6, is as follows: ETGVTQSPTHLIKTRGQQVTLRCSSQSGHNTVSWYQQALGQGPQFIFQYYREEENGRGNFPPRFSGLQFPNYSSELNVNALELDDSALYLCASRRDRGSGANVLTFGAGSRLTVL.

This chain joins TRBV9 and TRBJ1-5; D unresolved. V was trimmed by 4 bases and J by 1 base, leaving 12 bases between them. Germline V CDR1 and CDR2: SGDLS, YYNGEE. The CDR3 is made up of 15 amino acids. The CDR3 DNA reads TGTGCCAGCAGCCCCCACCTCGGGAGCAATCAGCCCCAGCATTTT. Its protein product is CASSPHLGSNQPQHF.

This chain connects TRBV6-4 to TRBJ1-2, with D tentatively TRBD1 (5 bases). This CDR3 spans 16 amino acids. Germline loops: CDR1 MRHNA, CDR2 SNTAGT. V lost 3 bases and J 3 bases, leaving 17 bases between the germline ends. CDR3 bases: TGTGCCAGCAGTGAGTCCGGGCCCCCGGGGGACTATGGCTACACCTTC. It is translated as CASSESGPPGDYGYTF.

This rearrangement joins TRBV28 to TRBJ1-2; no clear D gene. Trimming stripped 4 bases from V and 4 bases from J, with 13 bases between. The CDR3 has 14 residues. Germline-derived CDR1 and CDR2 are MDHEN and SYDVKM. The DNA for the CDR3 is TGTGCCAGCAGTTCACGGGGTGGGTTCTATGGCTACACCTTC. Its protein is CASSSRGGFYGYTF.

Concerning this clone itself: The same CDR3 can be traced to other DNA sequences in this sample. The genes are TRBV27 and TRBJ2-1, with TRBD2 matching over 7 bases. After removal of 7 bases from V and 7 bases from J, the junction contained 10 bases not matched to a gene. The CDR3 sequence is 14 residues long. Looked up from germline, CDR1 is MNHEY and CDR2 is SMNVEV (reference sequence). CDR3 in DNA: TGTGCCAGCACCCAACTAGCGTCTGGGAATGAGCAGTTCTTC. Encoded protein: CASTQLASGNEQFF.

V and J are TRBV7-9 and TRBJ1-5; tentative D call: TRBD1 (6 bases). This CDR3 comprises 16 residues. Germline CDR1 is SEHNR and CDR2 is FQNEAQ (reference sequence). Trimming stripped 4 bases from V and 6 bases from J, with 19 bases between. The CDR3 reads CASSSPGEGLGQPQHF. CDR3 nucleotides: TGTGCCAGCAGCTCCCCAGGGGAGGGGCTTGGTCAGCCCCAGCATTTT.

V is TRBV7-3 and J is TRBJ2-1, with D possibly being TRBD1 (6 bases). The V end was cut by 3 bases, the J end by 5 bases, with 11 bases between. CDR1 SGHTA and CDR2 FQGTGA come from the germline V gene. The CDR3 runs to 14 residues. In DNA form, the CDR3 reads TGTGCCAGCAGCTTCAACAGGGAGAACAATGAGCAGTTCTTC. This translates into CASSFNRENNEQFF. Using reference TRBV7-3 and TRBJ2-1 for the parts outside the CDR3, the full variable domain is GAGVSQTPSNKVTEKGKYVELRCDPISGHTALYWYRQSLGQGPEFLIYFQGTGAADDSGLPNDRFFAVRPEGSVSTLKIQRTERGDSAVYLCASSFNRENNEQFFGPGTRLTVL.

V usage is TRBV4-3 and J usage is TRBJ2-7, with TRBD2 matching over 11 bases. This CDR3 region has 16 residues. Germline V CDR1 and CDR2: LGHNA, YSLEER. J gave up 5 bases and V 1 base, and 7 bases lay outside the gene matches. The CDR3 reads CASSQATSGSRNEQYF. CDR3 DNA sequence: TGCGCCAGCAGCCAAGCCACTAGCGGGAGCCGGAACGAGCAGTACTTC.